This TCR beta chain was sequenced in a study of monozygotic twins with inflammatory bowel disease. Template switching was used to attach UMIs, which incorporated a 6-nucleotide sample barcode. Reanalyzing the 5' RACE reads, TCRdb keeps one entry per CDR3 protein, without DNA. This table lists around 230,000 distinct CDR3 sequences. This CDR3 is built from 15 residues. Germline CDR1 SGHRS, CDR2 YFSETQ. The clonotype originates from a human donor with ulcerative colitis or Crohn's disease, or a healthy co-twin of an affected twin (not recorded which). The sample taken for sequencing was blood. The J gene is TRBJ1-4, the V gene TRBV5-1; TCRdb's assignment of TRBD1 cannot be checked, as there is no DNA. The CDR3 loop is CASSLALTGNEKLFF.